These 14 T cell receptor beta chains came from one sample sequenced in a study of blood T cell repertoires in COVID-19. Sequencing was performed with immunoSEQ multiplex PCR; in TCRdb, only in-frame clones are kept and a portion is missing. The table records a few hundred thousand clones, about 87% of them present only once. Source material: peripheral blood. Receptors were obtained from a woman in her thirties who had recovered from COVID-19.

The rearrangement links TRBV2 to TRBJ1-3, with D possibly TRBD1 on 5 matching bases. Trimming pared 4 bases from V and 4 bases from J, leaving 8 bases between. Germline loops: CDR1 SNHLY, CDR2 FYNNEI. The CDR3 is made up of 13 amino acids. Here the CDR3 DNA reads TGTGCCAGCAGTGCCCACAGGGGAAACACCATATATTTT. Protein: CASSAHRGNTIYF. Based on the CDR3 plus reference TRBV2 and TRBJ1-3, the full variable domain is EPEVTQTPSHQVTQMGQEVILRCVPISNHLYFYWYRQILGQKVEFLVSFYNNEISEKSEIFDDQFSVERPDGSNFTLKIRSTKLEDSAMYFCASSAHRGNTIYFGEGSWLTVV.

This rearrangement joins TRBV19 to TRBJ2-7; D might be TRBD1 (5 bases). Trimming removed 6 bases from V and 6 bases from J, with 21 bases in between. The germline V gene encodes CDR1 LNHDA and CDR2 SQIVND (reference sequence). The CDR3 covers 15 residues. This CDR3 reads CASSPGLGAFSEQYF. CDR3 nucleotide sequence: TGTGCCAGTAGCCCCGGTTTAGGGGCTTTTTCCGAGCAGTACTTC.

This clone has more than one count but fewer than ten. CDR3 DNA: TGTGCCAGCAGCTTAGACAGATCTAACTATGGCTACACCTTC. Translation: CASSLDRSNYGYTF. The chain is built from TRBV7-8 and TRBJ1-2, with D hard to call. Germline V CDR1 and CDR2: SGHVS, FQNEAQ. This CDR3 region has 14 residues. Deletions cut 1 base from V and 0 bases from J, with 6 bases between.

The chain uses TRBV6-5 and TRBJ1-3; the D is unclear. Germline V gives CDR1 MNHEY, CDR2 SVGAGI. The CDR3 runs 14 residues. V lost 0 bases and J lost 0, with 3 bases in between. The CDR3 region has the DNA TGTGCCAGCAGTTACTCGGCCTCTGGAAACACCATATATTTT. Protein product: CASSYSASGNTIYF.

The genes are TRBV2 and TRBJ1-5; 7 bases fit TRBD1. V trimming: 6 bases; J trimming: 0 bases; junction bases outside the gene matches: 8. Germline V CDR1 and CDR2: SNHLY, FYNNEI. This CDR3 has 16 residues. The CDR3 DNA reads TGTGCCAGCAGATCTGACAGGGCCTATAGCAATCAGCCCCAGCATTTT. Its protein is CASRSDRAYSNQPQHF.

This CDR3 is CASSQEARGYTF. As DNA, the CDR3 is TGTGCCAGCAGCCAAGAAGCGCGAGGCTACACCTTC. This chain uses TRBV3-1 (or the pseudogene TRBV3-2) with TRBJ1-2; no definite D call. Between the trimmed V and J ends, which lost 0 bases and 8 bases, there was a span of 7 bases. Germline CDR1 is LGHDT and CDR2 is YNNKEL (reference sequence). This CDR3 is built from 12 residues.

The chain recombines TRBV5-1 with TRBJ2-2; no clear D gene. Trimming took 0 bases from V and 5 from J, leaving 11 bases between them. The germline gives CDR1 SGHRS, CDR2 YFSETQ. CDR3 size: 15 residues. The CDR3 nucleotides read TGCGCCAGCAGCTTGGGAAGCTTACGGACCGGGGAGCTGTTTTTT. It codes for CASSLGSLRTGELFF.

This CDR3 reads CASRKGAPNTGELFF. In nucleotides, the CDR3 is TGTGCCAGCAGGAAGGGGGCCCCGAACACCGGGGAGCTGTTTTTT. The rearrangement uses TRBV7-3 and TRBJ2-2; 7 bases map to TRBD1. This CDR3 is built from 15 residues. Looked up from germline, CDR1 is SGHTA and CDR2 is FQGTGA. V trimming: 6 bases; J trimming: 0 bases; junction bases outside the gene matches: 4.

The chain uses TRBV7-8 and TRBJ2-7; D is undetermined. Germline CDR1 and CDR2: SGHVS and FQNEAQ. V lost 0 bases and J 2 bases, leaving 11 bases between the germline ends. The CDR3 covers 15 residues. The CDR3 loop reads CASSLAPGHTYEQYF. The CDR3 DNA follows: TGTGCCAGCAGCTTAGCTCCAGGCCACACCTACGAGCAGTACTTC.

V is TRBV9 and J is TRBJ1-1, with D possibly TRBD1 on 6 matching bases. The CDR3 contains 15 residues. The germline V and J ends were trimmed by 3 bases and 1 base, with 13 bases remaining between them. Germline assignment: CDR1 SGDLS and CDR2 YYNGEE. This chain's CDR3 is CASSADRRSNTEAFF. CDR3 bases: TGTGCCAGCAGCGCCGACAGGAGGTCGAACACTGAAGCTTTCTTT.

The chain is built from TRBV5-8 and TRBJ1-5, with TRBD1 matching over 9 bases. From germline, CDR1 is SGHTS and CDR2 YDEGEE. The CDR3 is 15 amino acids. V shed 4 bases and J 5 bases; nucleotides not matched to a gene: 7. In DNA, the CDR3 is TGTGCCAGCAGCCTGGGGACAGGGAAGGATCAGCCCCAGCATTTT. Translation gives CASSLGTGKDQPQHF.

The CDR3 sequence is CASTSLGGAIYEQYF. CDR3 nucleotides: TGTGCCAGCACCTCGCTGGGGGGGGCAATCTACGAGCAGTACTTC. V is TRBV7-8 and J is TRBJ2-7; D is possibly TRBD2 (7 bases). V shed 7 bases and J shed 3 bases, with 19 bases lying between them. The CDR3 sequence is 15 residues long. CDR1 SGHVS and CDR2 FQNEAQ come from the germline V gene.

V usage is TRBV19 and J usage is TRBJ1-2, with D possibly being TRBD1 (5 bases). This CDR3 has 15 amino acids. Germline V lookup: CDR1 LNHDA, CDR2 SQIVND (reference sequence). Trimming stripped 0 bases from V and 4 bases from J, with 12 bases between. The CDR3 region is CASSIDHRQSYGYTF. CDR3 in DNA: TGTGCCAGTAGTATAGATCATCGACAGAGCTATGGCTACACCTTC.

This chain links TRBV28 with TRBJ1-5, with 7 bases matching TRBD1. Looked up from germline, CDR1 is MDHEN and CDR2 is SYDVKM. This CDR3 comprises 15 residues. V shed 5 bases, J shed 4 bases, and the junction held 8 bases outside the gene matches. CDR3 region: CASSAIRDRNQPQHF. The CDR3 DNA follows: TGTGCCAGCAGTGCAATCCGGGACAGAAATCAGCCCCAGCATTTT.